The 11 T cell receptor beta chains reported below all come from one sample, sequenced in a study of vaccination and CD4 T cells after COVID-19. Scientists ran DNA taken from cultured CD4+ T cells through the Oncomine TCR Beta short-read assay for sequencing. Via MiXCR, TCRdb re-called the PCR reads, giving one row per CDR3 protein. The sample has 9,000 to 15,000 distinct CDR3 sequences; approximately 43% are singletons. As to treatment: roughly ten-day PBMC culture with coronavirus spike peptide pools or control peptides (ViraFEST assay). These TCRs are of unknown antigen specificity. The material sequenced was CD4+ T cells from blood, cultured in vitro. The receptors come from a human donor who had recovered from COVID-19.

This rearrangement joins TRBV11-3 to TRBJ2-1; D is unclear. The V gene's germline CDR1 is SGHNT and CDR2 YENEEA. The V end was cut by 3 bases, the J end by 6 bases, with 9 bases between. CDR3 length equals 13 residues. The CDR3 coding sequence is TGTGCCAGCAGCTTCTCCCAGACCAATGAGCAGTTCTTC. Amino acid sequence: CASSFSQTNEQFF.

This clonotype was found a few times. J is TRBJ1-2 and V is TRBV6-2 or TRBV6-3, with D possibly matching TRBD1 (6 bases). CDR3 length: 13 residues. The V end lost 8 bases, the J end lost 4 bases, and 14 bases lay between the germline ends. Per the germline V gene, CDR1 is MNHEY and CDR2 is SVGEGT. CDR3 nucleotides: TGTGCCAGCCGGACGGGGGGGCCCTATGGCTACACCTTC. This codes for CASRTGGPYGYTF.

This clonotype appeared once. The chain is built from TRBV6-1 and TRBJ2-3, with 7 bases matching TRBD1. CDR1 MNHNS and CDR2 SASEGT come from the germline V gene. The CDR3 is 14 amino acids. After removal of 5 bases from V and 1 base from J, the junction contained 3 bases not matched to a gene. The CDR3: CASSLGGGTDTQYF. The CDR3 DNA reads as TGTGCCAGCAGTCTAGGGGGCGGCACAGATACGCAGTATTTT.

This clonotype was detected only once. CDR3: CASSRRIGQGTNTGELFF. The CDR3 DNA follows: TGTGCCAGCAGCCGACGAATTGGACAGGGGACGAACACCGGGGAGCTGTTTTTT. The gene calls are TRBV7-8 and TRBJ2-2; TRBD1 matches at 9 bases. The CDR3 covers 18 residues. Germline V gene sequence: CDR1 SGHVS, CDR2 FQNEAQ. J gave up 0 bases and V 5 bases, and 10 bases lay outside the gene matches.

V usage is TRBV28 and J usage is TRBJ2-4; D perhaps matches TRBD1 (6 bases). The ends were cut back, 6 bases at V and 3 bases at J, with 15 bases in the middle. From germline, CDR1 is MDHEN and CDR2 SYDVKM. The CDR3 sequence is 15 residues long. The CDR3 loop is CASSPMGAGKNIQYF. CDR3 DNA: TGTGCCAGCAGCCCTATGGGGGCGGGCAAAAACATTCAGTACTTC. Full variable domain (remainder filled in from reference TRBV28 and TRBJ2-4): DVKVTQSSRYLVKRTGEKVFLECVQDMDHENMFWYRQDPGLGLRLIYFSYDVKMKEKGDIPEGYSVSREKKERFSLILESASTNQTSMYLCASSPMGAGKNIQYFGAGTRLSVL.

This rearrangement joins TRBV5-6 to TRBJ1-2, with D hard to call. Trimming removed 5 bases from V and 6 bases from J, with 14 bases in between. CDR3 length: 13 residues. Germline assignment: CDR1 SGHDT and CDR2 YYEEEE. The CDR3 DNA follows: TGTGCCAGCAGTCCTGGTGCAGATAATGGCTACACCTTC. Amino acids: CASSPGADNGYTF.

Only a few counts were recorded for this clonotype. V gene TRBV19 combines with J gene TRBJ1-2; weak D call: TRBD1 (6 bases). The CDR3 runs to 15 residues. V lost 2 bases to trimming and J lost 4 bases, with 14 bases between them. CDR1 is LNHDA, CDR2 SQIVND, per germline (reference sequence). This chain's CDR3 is CASSITAGALYGYTF. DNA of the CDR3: TGTGCCAGTAGTATAACCGCAGGGGCTCTCTATGGCTACACCTTC.

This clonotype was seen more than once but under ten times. In DNA form, the CDR3 reads TGTGCCAGCAGCTTAGCGGCTAGCGGCCTTAGCTCCTACAATGAGCAGTTCTTC. It yields the protein CASSLAASGLSSYNEQFF. The chain recombines TRBV7-3 with TRBJ2-1; 7 positions agree with TRBD2. The CDR3 is 18 amino acids. Losses at the gene ends were 2 bases for V and 0 bases for J; bases not matched to a gene: 10. Germline V gene data show CDR1 as SGHTA and CDR2 as FQGTGA. The full variable domain, completed using reference TRBV7-3 and TRBJ2-1, is GAGVSQTPSNKVTEKGKYVELRCDPISGHTALYWYRQSLGQGPEFLIYFQGTGAADDSGLPNDRFFAVRPEGSVSTLKIQRTERGDSAVYLCASSLAASGLSSYNEQFFGPGTRLTVL.

Written as DNA, the CDR3 is TGTGCCAGTATGCAAAGCGGACAGCCCGGCAAGCAGTTCTTC. Encoded protein: CASMQSGQPGKQFF. The chain combines TRBV19 with TRBJ2-1, with a tentative D call TRBD1 (6 bases). Germline CDR1 is LNHDA and CDR2 is SQIVND (reference sequence). This CDR3 contains 14 residues. V was shortened by 7 bases and J by 11 bases, with 21 bases between the two germline ends.

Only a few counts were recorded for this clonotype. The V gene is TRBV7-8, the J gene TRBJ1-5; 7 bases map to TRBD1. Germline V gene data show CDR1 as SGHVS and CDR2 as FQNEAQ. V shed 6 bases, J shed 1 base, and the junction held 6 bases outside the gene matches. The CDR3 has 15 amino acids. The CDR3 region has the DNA TGTGCCAGCAGGCTTACAGGGGACAGCAATCAGCCCCAGCATTTT. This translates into CASRLTGDSNQPQHF.

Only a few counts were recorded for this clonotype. The CDR3 sequence is CSARGVAVNQPQHF. The CDR3 bases are TGCAGTGCTAGAGGAGTCGCAGTTAATCAGCCCCAGCATTTT. The V gene is TRBV20-1, the J gene TRBJ1-5; the D is unclear. The CDR3 has 14 amino acids. The germline V and J ends were trimmed by 1 base and 4 bases, with 11 bases remaining between them. Germline loops: CDR1 DFQATT, CDR2 SNEGSKA (reference sequence).